A selection of T cell receptor beta chains follows, all from one sample in a study of shared clonotypes between healthy human individuals. The data were produced by immunoSEQ multiplex PCR, yet TCRdb's version contains in-frame clones alone and is incomplete. The profile shows around 2,100,000 clones, about 94% of them singletons. The sample comprised naive CD8+ T cells sorted from blood. Receptor source: a man younger than 30 in good health. Each CDR3 is given with its conserved first and last residue.

>TRBJ2-5|TRBV21-1
CASSHPSGRAGETQYF
>TRBJ2-1|TRBV9
CASSVGWQPEYNEQFF
>TRBJ2-1|TRBV28
CASSLTDRGENNEQFF
>TRBJ2-7|TRBV7-9
CASSSAHVGAYEQYF
>TRBJ1-1|TRBV6-6
CATVGADTEAFF
>TRBJ2-7|TRBV5-1
CASSLSSDLYEQYF
>TRBJ2-6|TRBV11-2
CASLSPGANVLTF
>TRBJ2-5|TRBV6-5
CASSTLGGLETQYF
>TRBJ2-2|TRBV18
CASSRLAPDTGELFF
>TRBJ2-7|TRBV7-9
CASSLARVGGSSYEQYF
>TRBJ1-5|TRBV28
CASSFEGQGNQPQHF
>TRBJ2-4|TRBV9
CASSGGLAEAKNIQYF
>TRBJ2-1|TRBV25-1
CASSEAFNEQFF
>TRBJ2-7|TRBV13
CASSPRAGADEQYF
>TRBJ2-5|TRBV7-9
CASSSGNRAEETQYF
>TRBJ2-3|TRBV30
CAWNPGTATTDTQYF
>TRBJ2-7|TRBV7-6
CASSLSGYEQYF
>TRBJ1-4|TRBV29-1
CSVPGPGDEKLFF
>TRBJ1-4|TRBV2
CASSEYVMGNEKLFF
>TRBJ2-7|TRBV11-2
CASSRTTGVGEQYF
>TRBJ2-1|TRBV2
CASSDTVAGVLIEQFF
>TRBJ1-1|TRBV27
CASSPMAGDTEAFF
>TRBJ2-3|TRBV5-6
CASSSSTTDTQYF
>TRBJ2-7|TRBV4-1
CASSRARPTETYEQYF
>TRBJ2-1|TRBV7-9
CASSLTGTSGNEQFF
>TRBJ2-5|TRBV19
CASSIDGGEETQYF
>TRBJ2-7|TRBV4-3
CASSQEASGSTEQYF
>TRBJ1-4|TRBV27
CASSLQGADEKLFF
>TRBJ1-5|TRBV6-1
CASSELGHFSNQPQHF
>TRBJ2-1|TRBV4-3
CASSQVGLGTEKFF
>TRBJ2-2|TRBV15
CATSRDPMNTGELFF
>TRBJ1-5|TRBV11-2
CASSLGTNQPQHF
>TRBJ1-3|TRBV28
CASSPPGGGNTIYF
>TRBJ1-1|TRBV10-2
CASSEGLSTEAFF
>TRBJ2-3|TRBV9
CASSVDRRTSTDTQYF
>TRBJ2-3|TRBV7-8
CASSLAGLAEKGTDTQYF
>TRBJ1-4|TRBV4-2
CASSQEVGTGEKLFF
>TRBJ2-1|TRBV28
CASSPPGLGDNEQFF
>TRBJ1-1|TRBV6-1
CASSEAPVNTEAFF
>TRBJ2-7|TRBV29-1
CSVESGQGPEQYF
>TRBJ2-7|TRBV11-2
CASSLAPHTDPLYEQYF